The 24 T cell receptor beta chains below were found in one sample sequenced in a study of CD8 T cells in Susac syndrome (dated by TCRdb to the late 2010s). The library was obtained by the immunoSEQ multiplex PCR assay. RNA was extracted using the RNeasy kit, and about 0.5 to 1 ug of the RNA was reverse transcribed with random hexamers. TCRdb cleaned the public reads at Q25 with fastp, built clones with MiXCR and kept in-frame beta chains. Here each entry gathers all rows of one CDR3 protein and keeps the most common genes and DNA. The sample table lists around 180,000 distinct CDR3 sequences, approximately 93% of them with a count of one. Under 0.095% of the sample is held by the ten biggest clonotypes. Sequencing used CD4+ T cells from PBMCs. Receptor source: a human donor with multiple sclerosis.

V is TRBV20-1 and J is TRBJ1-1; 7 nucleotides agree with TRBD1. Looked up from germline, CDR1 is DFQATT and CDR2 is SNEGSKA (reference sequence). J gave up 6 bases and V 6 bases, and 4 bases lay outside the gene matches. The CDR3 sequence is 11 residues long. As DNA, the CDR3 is TGCAGTGCGAAGCAGGGGGCTGAAGCTTTCTTT. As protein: CSAKQGAEAFF.

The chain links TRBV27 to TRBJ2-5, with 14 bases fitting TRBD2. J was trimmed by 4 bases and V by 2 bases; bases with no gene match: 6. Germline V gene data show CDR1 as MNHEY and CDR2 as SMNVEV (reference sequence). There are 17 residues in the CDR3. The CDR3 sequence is CASSLRGLAGVRETQYF. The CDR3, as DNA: TGTGCCAGCAGTTTACGGGGACTAGCGGGAGTTCGAGAGACCCAGTACTTC.

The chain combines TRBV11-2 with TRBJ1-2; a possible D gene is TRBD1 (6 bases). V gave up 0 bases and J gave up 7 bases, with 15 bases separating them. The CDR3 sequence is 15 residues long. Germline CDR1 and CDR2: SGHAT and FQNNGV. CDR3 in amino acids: CASSLDRSRGSGYTF. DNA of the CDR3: TGTGCCAGCAGCTTAGATCGGTCCAGGGGCAGTGGCTACACCTTC.

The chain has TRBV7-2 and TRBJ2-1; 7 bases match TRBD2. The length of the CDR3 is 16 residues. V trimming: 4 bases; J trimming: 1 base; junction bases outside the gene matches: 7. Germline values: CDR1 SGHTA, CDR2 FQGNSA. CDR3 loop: CASSSWSGGSYNEQFF. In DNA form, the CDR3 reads TGTGCCAGCAGCTCCTGGTCGGGAGGTTCCTACAATGAGCAGTTCTTC. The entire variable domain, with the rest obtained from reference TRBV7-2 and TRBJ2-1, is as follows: GAGVSQSPSNKVTEKGKDVELRCDPISGHTALYWYRQSLGQGLEFLIYFQGNSAPDKSGLPSDRFSAERTGGSVSTLTIQRTQQEDSAVYLCASSSWSGGSYNEQFFGPGTRLTVL.

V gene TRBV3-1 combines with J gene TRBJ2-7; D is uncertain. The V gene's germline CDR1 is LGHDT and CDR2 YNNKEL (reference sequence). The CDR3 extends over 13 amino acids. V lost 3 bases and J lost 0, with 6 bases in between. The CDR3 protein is CASSHRASYEQYF. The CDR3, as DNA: TGTGCCAGCAGCCATCGGGCCTCCTACGAGCAGTACTTC.

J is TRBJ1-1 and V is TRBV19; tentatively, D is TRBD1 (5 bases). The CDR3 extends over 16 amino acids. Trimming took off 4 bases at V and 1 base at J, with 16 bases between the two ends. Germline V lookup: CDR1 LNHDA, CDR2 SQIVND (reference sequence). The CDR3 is CASSTRGEGRNTEAFF. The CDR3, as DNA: TGTGCCAGTAGTACCCGAGGGGAGGGTCGGAACACTGAAGCTTTCTTT.

CDR3 amino acids: CAWRRTSGPVSYNEQFF. CDR3 nucleotide sequence: TGTGCCTGGAGACGGACTAGCGGGCCTGTTTCCTACAATGAGCAGTTCTTC. The chain carries TRBV30 and TRBJ2-1; TRBD2 aligns across 11 bases. This CDR3 is built from 17 residues. The V gene end was trimmed by 3 bases and the J gene end by 1 base; junction bases not matched to a gene: 8. Germline-derived CDR1 and CDR2 are GTSNPN and SVGIG (reference sequence).

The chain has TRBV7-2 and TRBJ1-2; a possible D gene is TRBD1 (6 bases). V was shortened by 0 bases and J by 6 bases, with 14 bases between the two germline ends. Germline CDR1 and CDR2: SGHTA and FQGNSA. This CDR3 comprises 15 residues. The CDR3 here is CASSLAEGGLNGYTF. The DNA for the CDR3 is TGTGCCAGCAGCTTAGCGGAGGGGGGGCTCAATGGCTACACCTTC.

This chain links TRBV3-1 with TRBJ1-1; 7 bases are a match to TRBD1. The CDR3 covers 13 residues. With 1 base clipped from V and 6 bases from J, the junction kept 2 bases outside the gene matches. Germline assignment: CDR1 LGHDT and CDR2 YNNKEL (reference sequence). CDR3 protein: CASSQGTGAEAFF. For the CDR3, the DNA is TGTGCCAGCAGCCAAGGAACAGGGGCTGAAGCTTTCTTT.

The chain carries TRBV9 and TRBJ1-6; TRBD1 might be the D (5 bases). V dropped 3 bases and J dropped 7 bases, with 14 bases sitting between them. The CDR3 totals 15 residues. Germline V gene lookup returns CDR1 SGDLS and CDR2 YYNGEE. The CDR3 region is CASSGTGRENSPLHF. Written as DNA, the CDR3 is TGTGCCAGCAGCGGAACGGGACGTGAGAATTCACCCCTCCACTTT.

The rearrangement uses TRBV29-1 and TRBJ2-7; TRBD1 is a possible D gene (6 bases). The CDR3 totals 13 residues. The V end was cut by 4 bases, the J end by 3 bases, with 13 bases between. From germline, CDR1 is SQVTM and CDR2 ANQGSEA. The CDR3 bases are TGCAGCGTTGGCGCAGGGGTCTTCTACGAGCAGTACTTC. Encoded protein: CSVGAGVFYEQYF.

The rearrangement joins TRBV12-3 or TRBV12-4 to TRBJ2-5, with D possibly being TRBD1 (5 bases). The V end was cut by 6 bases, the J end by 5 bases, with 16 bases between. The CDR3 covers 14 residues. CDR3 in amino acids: CASRAGYSGETQYF. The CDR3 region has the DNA TGTGCCAGCAGGGCAGGGTATTCTGGGGAGACCCAGTACTTC.

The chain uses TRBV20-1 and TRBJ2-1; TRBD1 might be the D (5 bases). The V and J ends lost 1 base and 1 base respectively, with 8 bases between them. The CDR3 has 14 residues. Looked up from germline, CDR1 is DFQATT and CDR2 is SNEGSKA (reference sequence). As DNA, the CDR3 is TGCAGTGCTAGAGTCAGGGTATCCTACAATGAGCAGTTCTTC. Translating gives CSARVRVSYNEQFF.

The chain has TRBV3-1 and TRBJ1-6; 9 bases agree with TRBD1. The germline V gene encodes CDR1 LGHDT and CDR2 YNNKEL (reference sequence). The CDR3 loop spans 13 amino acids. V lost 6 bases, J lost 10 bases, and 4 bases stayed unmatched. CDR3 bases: TGTGCCAGCAGGGGACAGGGCGGATCACCCCTCCACTTT. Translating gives CASRGQGGSPLHF. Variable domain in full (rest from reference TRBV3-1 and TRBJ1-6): DTAVSQTPKYLVTQMGNDKSIKCEQNLGHDTMYWYKQDSKKFLKIMFSYNNKELIINETVPNRFSPKSPDKAHLNLHINSLELGDSAVYFCASRGQGGSPLHFGNGTRLTVT.

CDR3 sequence reads: CATSTRHNSYEQYF. Here the CDR3 DNA reads TGTGCCACCAGCACCAGACACAACTCCTACGAGCAGTACTTC. The rearrangement links TRBV15 to TRBJ2-7; D gene unclear. Germline loops: CDR1 LNHNV, CDR2 YYDKDF (reference sequence). CDR3 length equals 14 residues. The ends were cut back, 4 bases at V and 0 bases at J, with 10 bases in the middle.

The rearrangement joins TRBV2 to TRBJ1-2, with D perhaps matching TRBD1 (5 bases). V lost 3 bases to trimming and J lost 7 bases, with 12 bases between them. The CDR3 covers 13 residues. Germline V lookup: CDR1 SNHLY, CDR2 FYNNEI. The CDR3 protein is CASSDRGGAGYTF. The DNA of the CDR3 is TGTGCCAGCAGTGATAGGGGCGGCGCTGGCTACACCTTC.

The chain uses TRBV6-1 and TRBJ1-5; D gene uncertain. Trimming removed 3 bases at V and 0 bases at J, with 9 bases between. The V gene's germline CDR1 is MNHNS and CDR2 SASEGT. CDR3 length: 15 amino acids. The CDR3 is CASSDGGYSNQPQHF. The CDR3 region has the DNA TGTGCCAGCAGTGACGGAGGGTATAGCAATCAGCCCCAGCATTTT.

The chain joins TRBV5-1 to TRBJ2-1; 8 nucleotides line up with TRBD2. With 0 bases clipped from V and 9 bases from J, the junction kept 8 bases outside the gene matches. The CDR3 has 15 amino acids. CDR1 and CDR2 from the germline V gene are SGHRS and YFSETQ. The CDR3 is CASSLATGGPVEQFF. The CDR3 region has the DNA TGCGCCAGCAGCTTGGCCACGGGGGGGCCGGTTGAGCAGTTCTTC.

This chain's CDR3 is CASSPTGNSNQPQHF. CDR3 coding DNA: TGTGCCAGCAGTCCGACGGGGAATAGCAATCAGCCCCAGCATTTT. The chain links TRBV6-1 to TRBJ1-5; unclear D gene. Trimming shortened V by 5 bases and J by 0 bases, and 11 bases separated the two germline ends. The CDR3 totals 15 residues. Germline V lookup: CDR1 MNHNS, CDR2 SASEGT.

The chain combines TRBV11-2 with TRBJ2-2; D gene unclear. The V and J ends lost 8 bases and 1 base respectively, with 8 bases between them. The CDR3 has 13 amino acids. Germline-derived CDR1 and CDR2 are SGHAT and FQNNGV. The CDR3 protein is CASGKENTGELFF. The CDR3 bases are TGTGCCAGCGGGAAGGAGAACACCGGGGAGCTGTTTTTT.

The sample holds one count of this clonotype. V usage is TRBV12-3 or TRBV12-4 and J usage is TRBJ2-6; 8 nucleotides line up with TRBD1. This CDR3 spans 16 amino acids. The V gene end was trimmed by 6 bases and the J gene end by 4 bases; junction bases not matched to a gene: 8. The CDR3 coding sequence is TGTGCCAGCAGCGACACGACAGGGGTCGGGGCCAACGTCCTGACTTTC. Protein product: CASSDTTGVGANVLTF.

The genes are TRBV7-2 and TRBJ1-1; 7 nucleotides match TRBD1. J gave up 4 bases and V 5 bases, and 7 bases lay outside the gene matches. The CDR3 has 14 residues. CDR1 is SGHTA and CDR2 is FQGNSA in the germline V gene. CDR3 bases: TGTGCCAGCAGCACTAGACAGGGTGGCACTGAAGCTTTCTTT. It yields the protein CASSTRQGGTEAFF.

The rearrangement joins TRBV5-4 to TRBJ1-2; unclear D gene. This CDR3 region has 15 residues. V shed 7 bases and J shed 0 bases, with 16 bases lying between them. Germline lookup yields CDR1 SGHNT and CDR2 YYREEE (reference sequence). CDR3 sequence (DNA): TGTGCCAGCCGATCAGCTACCCAAGCTAACTATGGCTACACCTTC. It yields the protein CASRSATQANYGYTF.

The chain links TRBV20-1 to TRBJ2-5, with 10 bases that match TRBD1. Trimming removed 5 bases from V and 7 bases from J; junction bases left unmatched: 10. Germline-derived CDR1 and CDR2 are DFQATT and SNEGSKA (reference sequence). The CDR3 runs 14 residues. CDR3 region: CSAPSKDRGGTQYF. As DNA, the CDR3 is TGCAGTGCTCCGTCTAAGGACAGGGGGGGGACCCAGTACTTC.